This paragraph covers one T cell receptor (beta chain) sequence. The data originate from a study of radiation and T cells in renal cell carcinoma. Trimming took 2 bases from V and 6 from J, leaving 16 bases between them. The CDR3 has 15 amino acids. Per germline, CDR1 SGHVS and CDR2 FQNEAQ. This table comes from immunoSEQ multiplex PCR, and its TCRdb copy is limited to in-frame clones, with some not included. This table holds 100,000 to 150,000 clones, approximately 78% found once. This sample's time point: baseline pretreatment blood. Treatment: 15 Gy SBRT to primary tumor, nephrectomy 4 weeks later. The V gene is TRBV7-8, the J gene TRBJ1-1, with D perhaps matching TRBD1 (5 bases). The source of this sequence is a woman aged 55-70 years with renal cell carcinoma. This material consisted of blood, taken from a patient whose treatment included radiotherapy and nephrectomy. The CDR3 loop is CASSLRGAGGAEAFF. In DNA form, the CDR3 reads TGTGCCAGCAGCTTACGAGGGGCGGGAGGCGCTGAAGCTTTCTTT.